This T cell receptor (beta chain) was identified in a study of technical replicates of blood from several donors (dated 2017 in TCRdb). The germline V gene (reference sequence) yields LNHDA for CDR1 and SQIVND for CDR2. V loses 7 bases at its end and J loses 9 bases; junction bases beyond the gene matches: 10. Inclusive of the bounding cysteine and phenylalanine, the CDR3 is 14 residues long. Only CDR3 DNA remains: 42 bases, in frame from the first base. Library creation used the immunoSEQ multiplex PCR assay. The table was pulled from immuneACCESS by TCRdb, which kept in-frame rearrangements only. Such tables lose some clones; where checked, under half of the loss comes from unresolved V genes, and the rest has no known cause. This sample lists around 80,000 clones; around nine tenths were detected once. The ten largest clones add up to 0.39% of the sample. Concerning this clone: Its antigen target is currently unknown. No much larger clonotype is one base removed from it; base qualities were not supplied.

This clonotype was sampled from a human donor in good health. Recombination joined TRBV19 with TRBJ2-4, with TRBD1 identical over 9 junction bases. Source material: T cells isolated from PBMCs. The DNA sequence reads TGTGCCAGTACCCTGACAGGGGGATCTATCATTCAGTACTTC. This encodes CASTLTGGSIIQYF.